The entry below describes one T cell receptor beta chain. This sample stems from a study of blood T cell repertoires in COVID-19. Assay: immunoSEQ multiplex PCR; the TCRdb copy retains only in-frame clones and omits some. The sample consists of 85,000 to 95,000 clones, around 88% of them appearing once. Trimming stripped 2 bases from V and 1 base from J, with 14 bases between. This CDR3 region has 15 residues. Germline loops: CDR1 GTSNPN, CDR2 SVGIG (reference sequence). This receptor was identified in a man between 60 and 70 years old with acute or convalescent COVID-19. The sequenced material came from peripheral blood. The V and J genes are TRBV30 and TRBJ1-1; weak D call: TRBD1 (6 bases). The CDR3 protein is CAWSPSPGQNTEAFF. CDR3 nucleotides: TGTGCCTGGAGTCCATCCCCGGGACAGAACACTGAAGCTTTCTTT.